This T cell receptor (beta chain) was captured by sequencing in a study of T cell responses to AZD1222 COVID-19 vaccine. The study's findings and limits: Two AZD1222 administrations were followed by greater Spike-specific TCR breadth and depth. Spike-spanning, vaccine-associated CD4 TCRs were dominant at 160-218 and 743-854.

This clone was observed a single time. The target antigen is unknown. V trimming: 2 bases; J trimming: 3 bases; junction bases outside the gene matches: 2. Germline lookup yields CDR1 ENHRY and CDR2 SYGVKD. This CDR3 is built from 14 residues. Produced via immunoSEQ multiplex PCR; TCRdb's table is partial and in-frame only. The table shows 130,000 to 150,000 clones, with approximately 89% occurring only once. The specimen comprised peripheral blood, sampled 28 days after the second AZD1222 dose. The chain uses TRBV10-3 and TRBJ2-3; TRBD2 matches 7 bases. The TCR was taken from an adult who received the AZD1222 COVID-19 vaccine. The CDR3 sequence is CAISEGLGTDTQYF. The CDR3 nucleotides read TGTGCCATCAGTGAGGGACTAGGAACAGATACGCAGTATTTT.